The present TCR beta chain was sequenced within a study of cytomegalovirus exposure and HLA in healthy donors (dated by TCRdb to the late 2010s). With regard to the full study: An earlier analysis of several hundred of the donors reported about 250 Gb of sequence data and 100 million to 140 million unique TCR beta sequences from 190 million or so T cells. Roughly 320 gigabases of sequencing data and roughly 81 million unique TCR sequences made up an early release that covered 500 to 700 HLA-typed donors. Among the roughly 410 genotyped donors, approximately 76% belonged to the genetic ancestry cluster associated with self-reported Caucasian donors. The study was designed to test whether signatures of past pathogen exposure could be identified by cataloging public T cell receptors. Using immunosequencing, the study profiled T cell repertoires from 640 or so subjects and related those repertoires to cytomegalovirus serostatus. A separate validation cohort of roughly 120 different subjects was used in addition to the roughly 720-subject first cohort. The study combined high-throughput TCR immunosequencing, statistical association of individual TCRs with disease status, and machine learning to predict cytomegalovirus infection status. A later analysis re-examined previously published TCR beta repertoires from 600 to 700 donors and added high-resolution HLA genotyping to investigate patterns of TCR occurrence. In the later analysis, no new phenotypic data were used to find candidate immune exposures; instead, reliance was placed on TCR beta sequences and their occurrence across donors. To decide whether each TCR beta V gene segment behaved as functional or pseudogenic, an earlier analysis of some 540 of the donors relied on high-throughput TCR beta sequencing. Donor age, sex, ethnicity and CMV serostatus were collected together with the repertoire data. Genome-wide SNP genotypes for about 55% of the 666 donors were used in a later genetic analysis, which treated that subset as a discovery cohort. All discovery cohort repertoires had been generated using a single sequencing platform. Class I and class II HLA loci were covered by the typing at four-digit resolution. Typing coverage varied by locus: 629-630 donors for A, B, C, DRB1 and DQB1; around 560 for DQA1; 606 for DPA1; fewer than 480 for DPB1. Roughly five DR-DQ haplotypes were treated as single units for association and clustering because of strong linkage in the cohort. Among around 400 genotyped donors of the cohort, an average of around 220,000 unique TCR beta nucleotide sequences was sequenced per donor, of which roughly 17% were non-productive. What the research found in general, with its limitations: In a later analysis, most CMV-associated TCR beta chains were found to appear HLA-restricted, with HLA associations seemingly driven largely by CMV exposure. Because HLA typing was unavailable for some donors at each locus, only the typed subset was used in association tests. Over 15 rarely observed V segments, including chromosome 9 orphons, were excluded from the earlier analysis of approximately 500 of the donors because counts were too low. Most TCR sequences were observed very rarely across donors, whereas some public TCRs were present in many individuals. In a later genetic analysis, fewer N-insertions in productive TCRs were reported among donors in an Asian-associated ancestry cluster than the approximately 670-donor mean. Roughly uniform sequencing depth across donors was assumed in presence/absence analyses, although this assumption may not hold. The cohort was sequenced for TCR beta chains only, and without alpha or paired-chain data the features that could be detected were limited. Linkage disequilibrium might explain the correlated functional status among segregating V segments, but an unknown experimental factor could not be ruled out. When HLA alleles, especially DR and DQ, strongly co-occurred, TCR associations were difficult to assign to individual alleles. The sequencing pipeline was judged likely to have produced a cluster of highly shared sequence variants as a technical artifact. A later analysis associated about 16,000 TCR beta sequences with specific HLA alleles at a false discovery rate of 0.05. In a later analysis, several top co-occurrence clusters were reported to appear linked to parvovirus B19, influenza, CMV and Epstein-Barr virus. For the cohort, immune exposure information was limited to CMV serostatus. In a later analysis, TCR association rates were found to vary across HLA loci, with the most associated TCRs seen for DRB1 alleles and the fewest for HLA-C alleles. Compared with equally common non-associated chains, HLA-associated TCR beta chains in a later analysis were more clonally expanded and had lower generation probabilities. The classifier was reported to diagnose cytomegalovirus status with high specificity and sensitivity in both the original cohort and the validation cohort. Broadly in line with IMGT annotations, most TCR beta V segments showed up in productive rearrangements about 90% or about 30% of the time in an earlier analysis of some 590 of the donors. The authors suggested that the approach could potentially be extended to other disease states and immunological phenotypes. A further reported finding was that TCR beta sequences accurately predicted the HLA-A and HLA-B alleles for most subjects in the first cohort. In vitro tests confirmed that a few of the cytomegalovirus-associated TCR beta chains recognize cytomegalovirus antigens. Some IMGT-functional V segments, including TRBV6-2 and TRBV6-3, could not be told apart with the 87-base-pair reads, so those segments were excluded. A total of fewer than 200 TCR beta chains were listed by the study as associated with cytomegalovirus. In a later genetic analysis, a missense DCLRE1C variant was associated with V-gene and J-gene trimming of TCR beta chains, and the association was replicated in an independent cohort.

The junction shows trimming of 0 bases on V and 0 bases on J, plus 15 bases between the germline ends. From cysteine to phenylalanine, the CDR3 is 17 amino acids long. CDR3 DNA is the only sequence kept; it has 51 bases, read in frame from the first base. In the germline V gene, CDR1 corresponds to MDHEN and CDR2 to SYDVKM. In total, around 600 healthy bone marrow donors made up the cohort. Cohort members were all nominally healthy when sampled, although unrecorded immune exposures were likely present. The donor tested CMV seronegative, placing the donor among the approximately 400 seronegative members of the cohort. Each donor provided a peripheral blood sample, and peripheral blood mononuclear cells were used for TCR beta sequencing. Genomic DNA extraction from the blood cell samples was performed with the Qiagen DNeasy Blood Extraction Kit. On this clone: Its antigen is not yet known. The input lacks base qualities; no much larger clone sits a single base away.

The library was produced with the immunoSEQ multiplex PCR assay. The multiplex PCR relied on a mix of 60 forward primers for TCR Vbeta segments and 13 reverse primers for TCR Jbeta segments. Amplification of the CDR3 region of rearranged TCR beta genes was performed with a multiplex PCR assay on genomic DNA. On the Illumina HiSeq System, the amplified TCR beta libraries were sequenced as 87-base-pair reads. For the original study's pipeline: A later analysis counted 65 million to 90 million unique TCR beta chains across the 600 to 850 repertoires, and 10 million to 11 million of these chains were shared by at least two donors. Raw reads were error-corrected and collapsed into unique sequences by a nearest-neighbor algorithm in which closely related sequences were merged to remove PCR and sequencing errors. CDR3 sequences were aligned to IMGT reference sequences to assign V, D and J gene segments. For a sequence to be retained, a match of at least six nucleotides was required to both a V gene segment and a J gene segment. A rearrangement was called productive if the CDR3 had no stop codons and remained in frame with V and J, and every other rearrangement was called non-productive. Following IMGT convention, CDR3 was defined as the stretch from the second conserved V-encoded cysteine up to the conserved J-encoded phenylalanine. The earlier analysis of a few hundred of the donors excluded any sequence lacking an unambiguous match to a single V gene segment. In an earlier analysis of a few hundred of the donors, a V segment was called functional when productive rearrangements were above 56.7%, and segregating when the standard deviation between donors exceeded 5%. A statistical classification framework was built for diagnosing cytomegalovirus status from the catalog of TCR beta chain sequences. In a later analysis, TCR nucleotide sequences were compared against IMGT/GENE-DB human TR gene sequences so that V and J genes could be assigned. In a later analysis, CDR3 sequences and most-parsimonious VDJ recombination scenarios were assigned using the TCRdist pipeline. In a later analysis, every TCR beta chain was defined by the combination of its CDR3 amino acid sequence and its V-gene family, and reads without a unique V-gene family were dropped. To address suspected cross-contamination and a sequencing artifact, a later analysis removed a few hundred highly shared, low-generation-probability nucleotide sequences. In a later analysis, a clonal expansion index for each public chain was calculated from normalized within-repertoire ranks of inferred template counts. A later analysis computed generation probabilities with a VDJ recombination model fitted to out-of-frame rearrangements, and checked the results against IGoR. A later analysis scored TCR-TCR, TCR-HLA and TCR-CMV co-occurrence with hypergeometric tests, applying a repertoire-size bias correction to TCR pairs. To estimate false discovery rates, a later analysis permuted the HLA or CMV assignments 20 times. In a later analysis, co-occurring TCRs were grouped with DBSCAN, and TCRdist sequence similarity was added when clustering was performed within HLA-allele-positive subsets. Co-occurrence clustering excluded repertoires with fewer than 30,000 or more than 120,000 public chains, plus five with anomalous nucleotide sharing. As stored in TCRdb, this immuneACCESS dataset retains in-frame rearrangements with V and J assigned. A fraction of the clones does not appear; measured against another copy, unresolved V genes explain less than half of the discrepancy, and the remainder lacks a known reason. The V and J calls and clone size are taken from that table; D and trimming were inferred from the DNA. The sample has tens of thousands of clones on record, less than 85% of them singletons. The ten largest clones take up 1.1% of the sample.

What was sequenced was PBMCs. The rearranged segments are TRBV28 and TRBJ2-7; the D gene is perhaps TRBD2, from 5 matching bases. The sequence was collected from a male donor in good health and CMV-seronegative. In nucleotides, the sequence is TGTGCCAGCAGTTTATGGCCCGGACCCGAGGGCTCCTACGAGCAGTACTTC. The resulting protein is CASSLWPGPEGSYEQYF.